Listed here is a single TCR beta chain. Its antigen is currently not known. The sample holds no much larger clone one base away, and base qualities are not on file. CDR1 and CDR2 (SQVTM, ANQGSEA) derive from the germline V gene. Germline trimming: 7 bases from V, 3 bases from J; junction bases outside gene matches: 5. The CDR3 goes from the cysteine to the phenylalanine over 13 residues. The retained sequence is limited to the CDR3, 39 bases, with the frame set at the first base. The immunoSEQ Assay, a bias-controlled multiplex PCR, was used to amplify TCRbeta CDR3 regions from genomic DNA. As for the original processing: Within the assay, amplification of reference gene primers was used to estimate how many nucleated cells each sample contained. To quantify the absolute abundance of each unique TCRbeta CDR3 rearrangement, sequence reads were collapsed and filtered. For each sample, productive Simpson clonality was calculated as the square root of Simpson's diversity index across productive rearrangements. This immuneACCESS table, as held by TCRdb, lists in-frame sequences with V and J called but not all clones. Of the missing ones, under half trace to an unresolved V gene in checked studies; the others have no known cause. V and J calls and clone size come straight from that table; D and trimming were deduced from the DNA. The table for this sample lists under 350,000 clones; 86% of them were counted only once. Around 4.5% of the sample goes to the ten largest clones.

The source of the sample is a study of blood T cell repertoires in COVID-19 (dated by TCRdb to 2020 to 2022). Background on the whole study: The collaborator samples originated in the United States, Italy and Spain and spanned the acute and convalescent phases of COVID-19. The repertoires were made available in a free public database intended to serve as a resource for research on the immune response to SARS-CoV-2. Where available, HLA class I and class II types were taken from metadata supplied by the sample provider and were not determined by assay-based typing. The material from the prospective study consisted of cDNA or gDNA derived from T cells, B-cell-depleted T cells, or PBMCs. Samples came from the ongoing ImmuneRACE study (first 160 participants) plus 1,254 subjects from 6 global collaborators. Subjects who had been exposed to COVID-19, were actively infected with it, or had recovered from it provided the deeply sampled blood TCRbeta repertoires that made up the dataset. A de-identified subject ID, COVID-19 status, age in years and sex were almost always included in the sample metadata. Broad study findings and their caveats: The amount of clinical and demographic metadata varied by source and participant and was provided uncurated.

Participants in the prospective study were enrolled through a virtual design, were aged about 18 to 100 years, and lived in 24 United States geographic areas. In the prospective study, participants were assigned to cohorts based on the clinical history participants reported in a screening survey and a study questionnaire. In the prospective study, whole blood, serum and a nasopharyngeal or oropharyngeal swab were collected from each participant by mobile phlebotomists. Prospective study participants could optionally give additional blood draws and questionnaires over an approximately two-month period. Before DNA extraction, prospective study blood samples were shipped either frozen or at room temperature.

The sequence was obtained from a woman aged 40-49 years with acute COVID-19. The sample comprised PBMCs or T cells enriched from blood (not recorded which). Recombination connected TRBV29-1 to TRBJ1-2; 10 central nucleotides agree with TRBD1. At the DNA level, the sequence is TGCAGCGGGAGGGACAGGGGTGACTATGGCTACACCTTC. Its amino acids are CSGRDRGDYGYTF.